Each of the 6 T cell receptor beta chains below was sequenced from the same sample in a study of beta chain features in type 1 diabetes. The study reverse transcribed the entire isolated RNA, so it sequenced expressed TCRB transcripts. Method: immunoSEQ multiplex PCR; TCRdb's copy keeps in-frame clones and lacks some. The sample lists about 260,000 clones, more than 65% occurring once. Sequencing input: naive CD4+ T cells from blood. The receptors here all came from a young man in good health.

The rearrangement joins TRBV7-9 to TRBJ2-7; TRBD2 agrees at 11 bases. CDR3 length equals 16 residues. From germline, CDR1 is SEHNR and CDR2 FQNEAQ (reference sequence). J gave up 3 bases and V 4 bases, and 8 bases lay outside the gene matches. The CDR3 coding sequence is TGTGCCAGCAGCTCTATACTAGCGGGGGACATCTACGAGCAGTACTTC. Its translation: CASSSILAGDIYEQYF.

The J gene is TRBJ2-5, the V gene TRBV5-1, with 9 bases that match TRBD1. Trimming at V came to 2 bases and at J to 4 bases, leaving 6 bases not matched to a gene. The CDR3 runs to 15 residues. The germline V gene encodes CDR1 SGHRS and CDR2 YFSETQ. The CDR3: CASSFRDRVRETQYF. The CDR3 coding sequence is TGCGCCAGCAGCTTCCGGGACAGGGTGAGAGAGACCCAGTACTTC.

This chain uses TRBV30 with TRBJ1-1; D not certain. The CDR3 consists of 13 residues. V was clipped by 2 bases and J by 6 bases, with 13 bases between them. CDR1 and CDR2 (germline): GTSNPN, SVGIG (reference sequence). The CDR3 here is CAWSLLGSAEAFF. The CDR3 nucleotides are TGTGCCTGGAGTTTATTAGGGAGCGCTGAAGCTTTCTTT.

The chain uses TRBV27 and TRBJ2-7; TRBD1 or TRBD2 may be the D gene (5 bases each). Germline CDR1 is MNHEY and CDR2 is SMNVEV (reference sequence). Trimming left V 4 bases short and J 5 bases short, with 18 bases between. This CDR3 spans 15 amino acids. In DNA, the CDR3 is TGTGCCAGCAGTTCCCCCCGGGACGGGTTAAACGAGCAGTACTTC. It yields the protein CASSSPRDGLNEQYF.

This chain uses TRBV7-9 with TRBJ1-2; 7 bases agree with TRBD1. Looked up from germline, CDR1 is SEHNR and CDR2 is FQNEAQ (reference sequence). The ends lost 2 bases at V and 7 bases at J; junction bases unmatched: 13. The CDR3 extends over 16 amino acids. CDR3 in amino acids: CASSLKTGTVNSGYTF. CDR3 DNA: TGTGCCAGCAGCTTAAAGACCGGGACAGTCAATAGTGGCTACACCTTC.

The chain employs TRBV7-9 and TRBJ2-3, with no clear D. The germline gives CDR1 SEHNR, CDR2 FQNEAQ (reference sequence). The CDR3 sequence is 12 residues long. V lost 4 bases and J lost 3, with 5 bases in between. CDR3 loop: CASSWETDTQYF. CDR3 bases: TGTGCCAGCAGCTGGGAAACAGATACGCAGTATTTT.